Listed below are T cell receptor beta chains from one sample, sequenced in a study of blood T cell repertoires in COVID-19. Data came from immunoSEQ multiplex PCR; TCRdb stores just in-frame clones and leaves some out. Seen here are under 300,000 clones, roughly 91% observed once, and the top ten hold around 0.98%. Specimen: peripheral blood. The receptors were gathered from a woman in her forties who had recovered from COVID-19. The CDR3 runs from the conserved cysteine through the conserved F or W. Fields, in order: CDR3 protein, CDR3 DNA, J gene, V gene, D gene, clone size. The D gene is left open where the match is weak. The size entry is marked missing in some rows and otherwise reads once, few, many or a size class.

CASRLGRTGGDWEKLFF | TGTGCCAGCAGACTTGGGAGGACAGGGGGCGATTGGGAAAAACTGTTTTTT | TRBJ1-4 | TRBV5-5 | TRBD1 | NA
CSASPRDYGYTF | TGCAGTGCTAGTCCCCGGGACTATGGCTACACCTTC | TRBJ1-2 | TRBV20-1 | NA | NA
CASTRLAGGTDTQYF | TGTGCCAGCACCCGACTAGCGGGAGGCACAGATACGCAGTATTTT | TRBJ2-3 | TRBV7-3 | TRBD2 | NA
CASGTPNQGPNEKLFF | TGTGCCAGCGGAACCCCGAATCAGGGGCCCAATGAAAAACTGTTTTTT | TRBJ1-4 | TRBV27 | NA | NA
CASSPEINYGYTF | TGTGCCAGCTCACCCGAGATAAACTATGGCTACACCTTC | TRBJ1-2 | TRBV18 | NA | NA
CASSLVRVASNSPLHF | TGTGCCAGCAGCTTGGTGCGGGTAGCTTCTAATTCACCCCTCCACTTT | TRBJ1-6 | TRBV5-4 | NA | NA
CASSPRLRDRGRDTQYF | TGTGCCAGCTCACCACGCCTACGGGACAGGGGGCGAGATACGCAGTATTTT | TRBJ2-3 | TRBV18 | TRBD1 | NA
CASSPRQGAGWTEAFF | TGTGCCAGCAGCCCACGACAGGGGGCAGGATGGACTGAAGCTTTCTTT | TRBJ1-1 | TRBV7-9 | TRBD1 | NA
CASTQTGRLEKLFF | TGTGCCAGCACCCAGACAGGGAGGCTTGAAAAACTGTTTTTT | TRBJ1-4 | TRBV7-8 | TRBD1 | NA
CASSSTSGSYTGELFF | TGCGCCAGCAGCTCAACTAGCGGGAGCTACACCGGGGAGCTGTTTTTT | TRBJ2-2 | TRBV5-1 | TRBD2 | NA
CASSFPRGTALQYSNQPQHF | TGTGCCAGCAGTTTTCCCCGAGGGACAGCTCTTCAATATAGCAATCAGCCCCAGCATTTT | TRBJ1-5 | TRBV28 | TRBD1 | NA
CAVEGLGNTIYF | TGCGCCGTTGAGGGCCTCGGAAACACCATATATTTT | TRBJ1-3 | TRBV10-1 | NA | few
CASSLGLRGAPNLAKNIQYF | TGTGCCAGCAGCTTGGGCCTCCGCGGGGCCCCCAACCTAGCCAAAAACATTCAGTACTTC | TRBJ2-4 | TRBV7-8 | NA | NA
CASRRNTEAFF | TGTGCCAGTAGGAGGAACACTGAAGCTTTCTTT | TRBJ1-1 | TRBV19 | NA | few
CAWSRVAGVDTQYF | TGTGCCTGGAGTCGAGTAGCGGGAGTGGATACGCAGTATTTT | TRBJ2-3 | TRBV30 | TRBD2 | once
CASSKIKPGDPPLHF | TGTGCCAGCAGCAAGATCAAACCGGGAGATCCACCCCTCCACTTT | TRBJ1-6 | TRBV21-1 | NA | NA
CASSVSGQGLEKLFF | TGTGCCAGCAGCGTTTCAGGACAAGGCCTTGAAAAACTGTTTTTT | TRBJ1-4 | TRBV9 | NA | once
CASSPRTGRQPQHF | TGTGCCAGCAGCCCCCGGACAGGGCGTCAGCCCCAGCATTTT | TRBJ1-5 | TRBV7-2 | TRBD1 | NA
CASSDLREGPTEAFF | TGTGCCAGCAGTGACCTCAGGGAGGGCCCCACTGAAGCTTTCTTT | TRBJ1-1 | TRBV25-1 | NA | NA
CASSDWGGPRGYTF | TGTGCCAGCAGTGATTGGGGGGGTCCTCGGGGCTACACCTTC | TRBJ1-2 | TRBV25-1 | NA | NA
CAWSIGGGPTYEQYF | TGTGCCTGGAGTATAGGGGGCGGCCCCACCTACGAGCAGTACTTC | TRBJ2-7 | TRBV30 | TRBD1 | once
CASRGRRTSPLHF | TGTGCCAGCAGGGGGCGCAGGACCTCACCCCTCCACTTT | TRBJ1-6 | TRBV6-5 | NA | NA
CASSQSRGGRNYGYTF | TGCGCCAGCAGTCAATCGAGGGGGGGGCGAAACTATGGCTACACCTTC | TRBJ1-2 | TRBV23-1 | NA | NA
CASSRTSGRRETQYF | TGTGCCAGCAGCCGGACTAGCGGGAGGCGAGAGACCCAGTACTTC | TRBJ2-5 | TRBV7-3 | TRBD2 | NA
CASSAIAGGRETQYF | TGTGCCAGCAGCGCAATAGCGGGAGGGAGGGAGACCCAGTACTTC | TRBJ2-5 | TRBV9 | TRBD2 | NA